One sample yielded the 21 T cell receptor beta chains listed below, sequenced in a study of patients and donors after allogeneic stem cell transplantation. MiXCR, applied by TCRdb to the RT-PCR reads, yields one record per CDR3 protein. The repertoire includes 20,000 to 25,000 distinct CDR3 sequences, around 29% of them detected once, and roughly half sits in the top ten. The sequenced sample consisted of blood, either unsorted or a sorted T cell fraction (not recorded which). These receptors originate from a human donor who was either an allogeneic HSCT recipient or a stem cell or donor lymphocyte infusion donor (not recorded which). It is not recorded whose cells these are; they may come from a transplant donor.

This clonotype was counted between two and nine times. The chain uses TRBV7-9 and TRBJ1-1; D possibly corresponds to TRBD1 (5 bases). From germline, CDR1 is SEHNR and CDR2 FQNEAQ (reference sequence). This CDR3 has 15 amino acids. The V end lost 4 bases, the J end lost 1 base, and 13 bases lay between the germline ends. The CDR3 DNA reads TGTGCCAGCAGCTCCCTAGGGGTGAGGAACACTGAAGCTTTCTTT. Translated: CASSSLGVRNTEAFF.

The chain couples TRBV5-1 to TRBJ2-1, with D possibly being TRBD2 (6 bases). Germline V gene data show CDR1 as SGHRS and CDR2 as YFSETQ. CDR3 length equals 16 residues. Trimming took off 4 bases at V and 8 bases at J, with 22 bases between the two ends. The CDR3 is CASSPAGRSSLDEQFF. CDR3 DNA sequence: TGCGCCAGCAGCCCCGCGGGACGGTCCTCTCTTGATGAGCAGTTCTTC. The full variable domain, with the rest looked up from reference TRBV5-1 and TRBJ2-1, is KAGVTQTPRYLIKTRGQQVTLSCSPISGHRSVSWYQQTPGQGLQFLFEYFSETQRNKGNFPGRFSGRQFSNSRSEMNVSTLELGDSALYLCASSPAGRSSLDEQFFGPGTRLTVL.

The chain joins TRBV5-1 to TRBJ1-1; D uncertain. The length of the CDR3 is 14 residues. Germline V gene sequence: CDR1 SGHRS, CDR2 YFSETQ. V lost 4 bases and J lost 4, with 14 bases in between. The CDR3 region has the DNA TGCGCCAGCAGCCCCCGATACACCTCCACTGAAGCTTTCTTT. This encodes CASSPRYTSTEAFF.

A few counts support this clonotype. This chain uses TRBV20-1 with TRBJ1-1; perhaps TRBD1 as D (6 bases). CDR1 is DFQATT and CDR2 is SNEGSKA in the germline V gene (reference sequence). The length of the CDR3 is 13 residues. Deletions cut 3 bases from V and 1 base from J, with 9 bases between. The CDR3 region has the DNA TGCAGTGCTAGCGGACAGCCGAACACTGAAGCTTTCTTT. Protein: CSASGQPNTEAFF.

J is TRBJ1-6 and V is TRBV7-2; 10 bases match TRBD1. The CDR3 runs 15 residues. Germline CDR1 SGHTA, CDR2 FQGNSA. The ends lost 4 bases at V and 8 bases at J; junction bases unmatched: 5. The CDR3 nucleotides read TGTGCCAGCAGCTCGACAGGGGGCAGGGATTCACCCCTCCACTTT. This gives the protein CASSSTGGRDSPLHF.

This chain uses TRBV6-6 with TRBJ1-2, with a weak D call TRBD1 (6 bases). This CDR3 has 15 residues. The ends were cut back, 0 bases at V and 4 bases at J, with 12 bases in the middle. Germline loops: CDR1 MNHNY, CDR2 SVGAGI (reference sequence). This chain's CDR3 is CASSYSYGTLYGYTF. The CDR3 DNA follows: TGTGCCAGCAGTTACTCGTATGGGACACTCTATGGCTACACCTTC.

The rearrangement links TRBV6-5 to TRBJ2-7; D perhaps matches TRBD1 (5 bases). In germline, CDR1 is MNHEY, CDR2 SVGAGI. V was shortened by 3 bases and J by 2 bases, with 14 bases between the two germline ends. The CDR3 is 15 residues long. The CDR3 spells CASSYDNRPPYEQYF. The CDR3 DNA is TGTGCCAGCAGTTATGATAACAGGCCACCCTACGAGCAGTACTTC.

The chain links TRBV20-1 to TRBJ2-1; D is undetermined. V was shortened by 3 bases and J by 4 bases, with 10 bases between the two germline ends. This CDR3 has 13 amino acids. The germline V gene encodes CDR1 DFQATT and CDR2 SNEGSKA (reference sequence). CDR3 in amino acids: CSASGYGYNEQFF. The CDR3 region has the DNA TGCAGTGCTAGTGGGTACGGGTACAATGAGCAGTTCTTC.

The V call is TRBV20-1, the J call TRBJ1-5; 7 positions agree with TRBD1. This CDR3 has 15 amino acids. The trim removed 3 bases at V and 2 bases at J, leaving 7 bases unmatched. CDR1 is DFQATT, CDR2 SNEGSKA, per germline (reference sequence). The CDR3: CSASPDDRGNQPQHF. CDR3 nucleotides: TGCAGTGCTAGCCCAGATGACAGGGGCAATCAGCCCCAGCATTTT.

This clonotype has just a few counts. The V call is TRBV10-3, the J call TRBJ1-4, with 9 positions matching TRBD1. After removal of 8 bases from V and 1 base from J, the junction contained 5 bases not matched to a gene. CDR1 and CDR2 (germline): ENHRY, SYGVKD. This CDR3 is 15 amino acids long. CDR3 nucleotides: TGTGCCATCCGGGACAGGGTGGGAACTAATGAAAAACTGTTTTTT. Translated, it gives CAIRDRVGTNEKLFF.

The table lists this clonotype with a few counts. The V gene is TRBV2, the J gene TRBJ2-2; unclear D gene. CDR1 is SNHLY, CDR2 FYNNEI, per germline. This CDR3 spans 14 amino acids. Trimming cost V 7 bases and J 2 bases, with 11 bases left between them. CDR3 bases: TGTGCCAGCACCCCCCAAGGTAACACCGGGGAGCTGTTTTTT. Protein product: CASTPQGNTGELFF.

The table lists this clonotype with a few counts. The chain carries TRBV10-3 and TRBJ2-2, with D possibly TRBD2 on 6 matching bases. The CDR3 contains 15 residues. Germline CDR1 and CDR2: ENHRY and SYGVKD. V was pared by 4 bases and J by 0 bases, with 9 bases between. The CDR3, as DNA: TGTGCCATCAGTGTGGGGGGACCGAACACCGGGGAGCTGTTTTTT. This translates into CAISVGGPNTGELFF.

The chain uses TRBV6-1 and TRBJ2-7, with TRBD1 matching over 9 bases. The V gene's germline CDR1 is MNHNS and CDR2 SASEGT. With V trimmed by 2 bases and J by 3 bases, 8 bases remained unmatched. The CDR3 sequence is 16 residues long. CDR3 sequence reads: CASSESGTGFGYEQYF. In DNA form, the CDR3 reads TGTGCCAGCAGTGAATCGGGGACAGGGTTCGGCTACGAGCAGTACTTC.

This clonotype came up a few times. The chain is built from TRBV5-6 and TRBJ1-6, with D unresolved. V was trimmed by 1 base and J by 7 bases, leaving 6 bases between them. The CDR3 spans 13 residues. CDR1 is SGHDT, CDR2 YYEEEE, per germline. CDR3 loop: CASSLIRNSPLHF. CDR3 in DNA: TGTGCCAGCAGCTTGATAAGGAATTCACCCCTCCACTTT.

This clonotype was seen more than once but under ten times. The CDR3 region has the DNA TGTGCCAGCAGCGTCAGGTTACCTCTAGCCAAAAACATTCAGTACTTC. As protein: CASSVRLPLAKNIQYF. The chain has TRBV7-9 and TRBJ2-4; D uncertain. Germline loops: CDR1 SEHNR, CDR2 FQNEAQ (reference sequence). This CDR3 contains 16 residues. Between the trimmed V and J ends, which lost 5 bases and 0 bases, there was a span of 14 bases.

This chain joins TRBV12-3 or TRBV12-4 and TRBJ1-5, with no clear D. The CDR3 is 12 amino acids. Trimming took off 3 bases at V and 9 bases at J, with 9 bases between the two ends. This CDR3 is CASSLSVGPQHF. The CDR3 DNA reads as TGTGCCAGCAGTTTGTCGGTTGGGCCCCAGCATTTT.

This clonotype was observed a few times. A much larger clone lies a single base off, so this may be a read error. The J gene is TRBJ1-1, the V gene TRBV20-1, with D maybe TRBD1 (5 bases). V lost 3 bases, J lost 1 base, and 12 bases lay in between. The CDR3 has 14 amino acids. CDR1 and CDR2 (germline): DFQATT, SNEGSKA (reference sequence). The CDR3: CSARVTAKNTEAFF. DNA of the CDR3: TGCAGTGCTAGGGTGACAGCAAAGAACACTGAAGCTTTCTTT.

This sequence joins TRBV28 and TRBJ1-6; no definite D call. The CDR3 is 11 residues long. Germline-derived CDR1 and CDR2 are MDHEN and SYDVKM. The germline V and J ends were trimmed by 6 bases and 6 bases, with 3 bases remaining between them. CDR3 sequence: CASRSNSPLHF. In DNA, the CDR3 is TGTGCCAGCAGGTCTAATTCACCCCTCCACTTT.

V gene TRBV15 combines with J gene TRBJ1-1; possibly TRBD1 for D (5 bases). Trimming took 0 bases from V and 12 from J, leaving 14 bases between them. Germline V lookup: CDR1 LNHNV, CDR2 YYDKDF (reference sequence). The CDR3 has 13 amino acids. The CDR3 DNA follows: TGTGCCACCAGCAGAGATGGGGGGATAAGGCCTTTCTTT. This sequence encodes CATSRDGGIRPFF. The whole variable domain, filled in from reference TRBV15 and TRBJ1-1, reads DAMVIQNPRYQVTQFGKPVTLSCSQTLNHNVMYWYQQKSSQAPKLLFHYYDKDFNNEADTPDNFQSRRPNTSFCFLDIRSPGLGDTAMYLCATSRDGGIRPFFGQGTRLTVV.

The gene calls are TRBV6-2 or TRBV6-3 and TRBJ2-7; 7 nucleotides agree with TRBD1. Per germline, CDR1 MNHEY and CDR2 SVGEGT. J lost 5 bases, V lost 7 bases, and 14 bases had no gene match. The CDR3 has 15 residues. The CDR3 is CASTQSLTGFNEQYF. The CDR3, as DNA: TGTGCCAGCACCCAGAGCCTGACAGGGTTCAACGAGCAGTACTTC.

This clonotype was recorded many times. CDR3: CAIRDRETQYF. CDR3 coding DNA: TGTGCCATCAGGGACCGGGAGACCCAGTACTTC. V is TRBV10-3 and J is TRBJ2-5; D gene unclear. This CDR3 region has 11 residues. V lost 6 bases and J lost 5, with 7 bases in between. CDR1 and CDR2 (germline): ENHRY, SYGVKD.